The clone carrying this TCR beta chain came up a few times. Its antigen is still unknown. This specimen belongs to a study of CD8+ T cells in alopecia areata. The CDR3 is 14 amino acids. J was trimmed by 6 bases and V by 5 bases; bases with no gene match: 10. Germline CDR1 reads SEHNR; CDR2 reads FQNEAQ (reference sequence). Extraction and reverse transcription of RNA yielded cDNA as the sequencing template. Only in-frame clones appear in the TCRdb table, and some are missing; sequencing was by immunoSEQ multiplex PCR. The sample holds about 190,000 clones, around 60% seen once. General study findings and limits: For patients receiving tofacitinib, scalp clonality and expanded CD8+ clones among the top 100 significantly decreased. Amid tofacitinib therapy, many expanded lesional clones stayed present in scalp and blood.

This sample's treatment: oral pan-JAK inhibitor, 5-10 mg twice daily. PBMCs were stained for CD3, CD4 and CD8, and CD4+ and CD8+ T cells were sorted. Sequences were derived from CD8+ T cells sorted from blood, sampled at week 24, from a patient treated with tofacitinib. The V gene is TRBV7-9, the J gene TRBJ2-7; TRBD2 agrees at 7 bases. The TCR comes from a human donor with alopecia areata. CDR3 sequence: CASSQSGAFSEQYF. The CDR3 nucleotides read TGTGCCAGCAGCCAAAGCGGGGCCTTCAGCGAGCAGTACTTC.